A single count supports the clone carrying this T cell receptor beta chain. The antigen is unknown. Sequencing used immunoSEQ multiplex PCR; TCRdb keeps in-frame clones, though not all of them. This table has around 96,000 clones, around 80% appearing once. This CDR3 contains 14 residues. V gave up 6 bases and J gave up 1 base; unmatched junction bases: 4. Germline CDR1 and CDR2: SGHRS and YFSETQ. All glioblastoma patients lacked an isocitrate dehydrogenase mutation. This specimen belongs to a study of glioma-infiltrating T cells after dendritic cell vaccination. Study-wide context: Samples are from glioblastoma patients in Phase I and II dendritic cell vaccine trials. Study observations and caveats: No direct clonality-survival link was found; a diverse polyclonal response may matter.

The sample here was blood, taken before dendritic cell vaccination. This TCR derives from a human donor with glioblastoma. The chain combines TRBV5-1 with TRBJ2-1; TRBD1 aligns across 7 bases. CDR3 sequence: CASTDRVSYNEQFF. The CDR3 region has the DNA TGCGCCAGCACAGACAGGGTATCCTACAATGAGCAGTTCTTC.